The clone carrying this T cell receptor (beta chain) was seen more than once but under ten times. The entry originates in a study of T cells after yellow fever vaccination. This CDR3 has 13 residues. V lost 8 bases and J lost 2, with 12 bases in between. Germline V CDR1 and CDR2: SEHNR, FQNEAQ (reference sequence). TCRdb re-called the 5' RACE reads with MiXCR, one entry per CDR3 protein. The profile shows about 500,000 distinct CDR3 sequences, about a sixth of them singletons. The receptor was isolated from a man in his late teens or twenties who received the YFV17D yellow fever vaccine. The sequencing here drew on PBMCs, taken less than 6 days after the first yellow fever vaccination. This chain uses TRBV7-9 with TRBJ1-1; D is undetermined. The CDR3 nucleotides read TGTGCCAGCGCGCCTCAGACCAACACTGAAGCTTTCTTT. Translating gives CASAPQTNTEAFF.